Presented here are 8 T cell receptor beta chains from one specimen sequenced in a study of blood T cell repertoires in COVID-19. Method: immunoSEQ multiplex PCR; TCRdb's copy keeps in-frame clones and lacks some. Among about 280,000 clones listed, 85% were seen once. Sequencing was performed on PBMCs or T cells enriched from blood (not recorded which). The receptors were sampled from a woman in her forties or fifties who had recovered from COVID-19.

This clone was seen at least ten times. The J gene is TRBJ1-6, the V gene TRBV5-5, with a possible D match to TRBD1 (5 bases). V lost 2 bases and J 7 bases, leaving 19 bases between the germline ends. CDR1 is SGHKS, CDR2 YYEKEE, per germline (reference sequence). The CDR3 covers 17 residues. The CDR3 DNA sequence: TGTGCCAGCAGCTTAGGTTTGGGGCTAAAAGCAAATTCACCCCTCCACTTT. Translated, it gives CASSLGLGLKANSPLHF.

At least ten counts were recorded for this clone. The chain couples TRBV5-5 to TRBJ1-1, with 9 bases identical to TRBD1. Per germline, CDR1 SGHKS and CDR2 YYEKEE (reference sequence). The CDR3 is made up of 14 amino acids. V was clipped by 3 bases and J by 1 base; unmatched bases: 1. The CDR3 nucleotides are TGTGCCAGCAGCTGGGACAGGGCGAACACTGAAGCTTTCTTT. Its translation is CASSWDRANTEAFF. The variable domain in full, completed from reference TRBV5-5 and TRBJ1-1, reads DAGVTQSPTHLIKTRGQQVTLRCSPISGHKSVSWYQQVLGQGPQFIFQYYEKEERGRGNFPDRFSARQFPNYSSELNVNALLLGDSALYLCASSWDRANTEAFFGQGTRLTVV.

This clone has only one observation. This chain connects TRBV19 to TRBJ2-2; D unresolved. CDR1 LNHDA and CDR2 SQIVND come from the germline V gene (reference sequence). The CDR3 contains 13 residues. The V end lost 8 bases, the J end lost 2 bases, and 9 bases lay between the germline ends. The CDR3 reads CASQVTNTGELFF. DNA for the CDR3: TGTGCCAGTCAGGTCACTAACACCGGGGAGCTGTTTTTT.

V and J are TRBV18 and TRBJ2-2; D possibly corresponds to TRBD2 (6 bases). Trimming removed 2 bases at V and 4 bases at J, with 17 bases between. The V gene's germline CDR1 is KGHSH and CDR2 LQKENI. CDR3 length: 17 residues. The CDR3 loop reads CASSPMLPGASTGELFF. CDR3 sequence (DNA): TGTGCCAGCTCACCAATGCTACCGGGAGCGAGCACCGGGGAGCTGTTTTTT.

The chain links TRBV7-9 to TRBJ2-3; 7 positions match TRBD2. This CDR3 is 14 amino acids long. V trimming: 7 bases; J trimming: 7 bases; junction bases outside the gene matches: 11. CDR1 and CDR2 (germline): SEHNR, FQNEAQ (reference sequence). The CDR3 loop is CASNIGRERNTQYF. DNA for the CDR3: TGTGCCAGCAACATTGGGCGGGAGAGAAATACGCAGTATTTT.

In this sample, this clone turned up once. The rearrangement links TRBV7-6 to TRBJ1-5; possibly TRBD1 for D (5 bases). With 6 bases removed from V and 0 bases from J, the gap between germline ends came to 9 bases. Germline CDR1 is SGHVS and CDR2 is FNYEAQ. This CDR3 has 14 amino acids. The CDR3 here is CASSPGGSNQPQHF. The CDR3 DNA reads as TGTGCCAGCAGTCCCGGGGGTAGCAATCAGCCCCAGCATTTT. The complete variable domain, with remaining parts taken from reference TRBV7-6 and TRBJ1-5, reads GAGVSQSPRYKVTKRGQDVALRCDPISGHVSLYWYRQALGQGPEFLTYFNYEAQQDKSGLPNDRFSAERPEGSISTLTIQRTEQRDSAMYRCASSPGGSNQPQHFGDGTRLSIL.

The table lists this clone with a count of one. The rearrangement links TRBV5-5 to TRBJ2-2; 8 bases are a match to TRBD1. The CDR3 covers 16 residues. Germline CDR1 SGHKS, CDR2 YYEKEE (reference sequence). V dropped 5 bases and J dropped 4; count of bases not matched to a gene: 10. CDR3 region: CASRRWGQVTTGELFF. CDR3 in DNA: TGTGCCAGCAGACGGTGGGGACAGGTTACCACCGGGGAGCTGTTTTTT.

This chain uses TRBV5-6 with TRBJ1-5; D may be TRBD1 (6 bases). The CDR3 has 14 amino acids. From germline, CDR1 is SGHDT and CDR2 YYEEEE. V lost 1 base to trimming and J lost 7 bases, with 12 bases between them. This chain's CDR3 is CASSLRGIWQPQHF. CDR3 bases: TGTGCCAGCAGCTTGAGGGGGATTTGGCAGCCCCAGCATTTT.